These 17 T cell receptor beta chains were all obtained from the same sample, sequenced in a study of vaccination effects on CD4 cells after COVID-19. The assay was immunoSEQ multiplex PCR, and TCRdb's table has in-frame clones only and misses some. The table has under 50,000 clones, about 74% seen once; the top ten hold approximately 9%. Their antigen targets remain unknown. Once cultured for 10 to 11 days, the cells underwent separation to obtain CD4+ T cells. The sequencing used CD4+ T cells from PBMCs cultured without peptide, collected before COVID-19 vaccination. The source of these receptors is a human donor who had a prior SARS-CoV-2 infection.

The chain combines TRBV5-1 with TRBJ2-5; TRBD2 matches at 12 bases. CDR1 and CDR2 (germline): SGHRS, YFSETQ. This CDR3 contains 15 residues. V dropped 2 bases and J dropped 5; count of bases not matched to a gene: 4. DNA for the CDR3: TGCGCCAGCAGCTTACTAGCGGGGGGCCACGAGACCCAGTACTTC. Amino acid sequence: CASSLLAGGHETQYF. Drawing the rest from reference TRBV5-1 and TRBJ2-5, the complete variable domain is KAGVTQTPRYLIKTRGQQVTLSCSPISGHRSVSWYQQTPGQGLQFLFEYFSETQRNKGNFPGRFSGRQFSNSRSEMNVSTLELGDSALYLCASSLLAGGHETQYFGPGTRLLVL.

CDR3 in amino acids: CASSFQSGGQETQYF. The CDR3 DNA is TGCGCCAGCAGCTTCCAAAGCGGGGGACAAGAGACCCAGTACTTC. V and J are TRBV5-1 and TRBJ2-5; 8 bases agree with TRBD2. V lost 2 bases and J lost 2; bases outside the gene matches: 5. Germline-derived CDR1 and CDR2 are SGHRS and YFSETQ. The CDR3 covers 15 residues.

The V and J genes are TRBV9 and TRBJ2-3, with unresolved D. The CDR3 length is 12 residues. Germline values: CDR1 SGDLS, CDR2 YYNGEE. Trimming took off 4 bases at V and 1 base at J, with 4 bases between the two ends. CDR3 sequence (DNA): TGTGCCAGCAGCACCCGCACAGATACGCAGTATTTT. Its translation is CASSTRTDTQYF. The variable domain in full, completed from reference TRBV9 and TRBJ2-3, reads DSGVTQTPKHLITATGQRVTLRCSPRSGDLSVYWYQQSLDQGLQFLIQYYNGEERAKGNILERFSAQQFPDLHSELNLSSLELGDSALYFCASSTRTDTQYFGPGTRLTVL.

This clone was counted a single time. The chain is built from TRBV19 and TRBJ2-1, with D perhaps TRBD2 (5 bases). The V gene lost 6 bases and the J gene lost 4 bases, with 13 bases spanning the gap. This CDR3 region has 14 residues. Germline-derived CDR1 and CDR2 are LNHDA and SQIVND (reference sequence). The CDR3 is CASSIGNAYNEQFF. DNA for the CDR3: TGTGCCAGTAGCATCGGGAACGCTTACAATGAGCAGTTCTTC.

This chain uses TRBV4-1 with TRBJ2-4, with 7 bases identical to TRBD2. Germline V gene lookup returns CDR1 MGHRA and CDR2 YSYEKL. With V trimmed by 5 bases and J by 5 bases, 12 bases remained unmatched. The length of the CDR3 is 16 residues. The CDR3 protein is CASSSPGRAGENIQYF. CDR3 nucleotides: TGCGCCAGCAGCTCCCCAGGGAGGGCCGGGGAAAACATTCAGTACTTC.

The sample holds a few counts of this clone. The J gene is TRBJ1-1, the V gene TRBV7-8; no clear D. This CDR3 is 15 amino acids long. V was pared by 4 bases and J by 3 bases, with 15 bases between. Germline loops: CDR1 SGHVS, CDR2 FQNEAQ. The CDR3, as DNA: TGTGCCAGCAGCTCCCCTGGAGGAGGGCACACTGAAGCTTTCTTT. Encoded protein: CASSSPGGGHTEAFF. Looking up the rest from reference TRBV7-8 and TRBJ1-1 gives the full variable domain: GAGVSQSPRYKVAKRGQDVALRCDPISGHVSLFWYQQALGQGPEFLTYFQNEAQLDKSGLPSDRFFAERPEGSVSTLKIQRTQQEDSAVYLCASSSPGGGHTEAFFGQGTRLTVV.

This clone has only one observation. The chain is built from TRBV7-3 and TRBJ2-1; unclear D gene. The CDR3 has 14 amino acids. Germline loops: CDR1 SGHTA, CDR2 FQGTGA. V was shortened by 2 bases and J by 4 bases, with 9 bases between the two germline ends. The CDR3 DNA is TGTGCCAGCAGCTTACTTCCCGGGTACAATGAGCAGTTCTTC. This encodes CASSLLPGYNEQFF.

CDR3 region: CASSQDLRTSNTGELFF. The CDR3 DNA reads as TGCGCCAGCAGCCAAGATCTTAGGACATCGAACACCGGGGAGCTGTTTTTT. This chain joins TRBV4-1 and TRBJ2-2; D possibly corresponds to TRBD1 (5 bases). The germline V and J ends were trimmed by 0 bases and 0 bases, with 11 bases remaining between them. This CDR3 has 17 residues. The germline gives CDR1 MGHRA, CDR2 YSYEKL.

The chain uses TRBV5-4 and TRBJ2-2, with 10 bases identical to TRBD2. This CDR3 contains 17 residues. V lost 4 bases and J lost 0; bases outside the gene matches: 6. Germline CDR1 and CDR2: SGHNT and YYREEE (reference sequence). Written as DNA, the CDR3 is TGTGCCAGCAGCCTCCCTAGCGGGGGTCCGAACACCGGGGAGCTGTTTTTT. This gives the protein CASSLPSGGPNTGELFF.

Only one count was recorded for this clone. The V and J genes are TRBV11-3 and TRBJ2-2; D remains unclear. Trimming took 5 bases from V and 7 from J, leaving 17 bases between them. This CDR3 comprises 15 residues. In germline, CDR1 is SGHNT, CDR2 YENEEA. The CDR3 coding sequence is TGTGCCAGCAGCCCGTCGGCCGCGGCCTACGGGGAGCTGTTTTTT. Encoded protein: CASSPSAAAYGELFF.

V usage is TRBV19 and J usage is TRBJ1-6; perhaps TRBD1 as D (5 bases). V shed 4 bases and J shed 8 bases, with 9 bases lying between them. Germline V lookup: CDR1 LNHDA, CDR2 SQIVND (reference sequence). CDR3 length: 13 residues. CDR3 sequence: CASSNQGHSPLHF. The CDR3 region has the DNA TGTGCCAGTAGTAACCAGGGCCATTCACCCCTCCACTTT.

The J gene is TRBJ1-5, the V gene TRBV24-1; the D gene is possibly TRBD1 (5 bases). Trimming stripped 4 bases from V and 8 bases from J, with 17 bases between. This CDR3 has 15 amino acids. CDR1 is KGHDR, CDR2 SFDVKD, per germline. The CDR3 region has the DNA TGTGCCACCAGTGACCCGAAACGGGGGGATGAGCCCCAGCATTTT. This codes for CATSDPKRGDEPQHF.

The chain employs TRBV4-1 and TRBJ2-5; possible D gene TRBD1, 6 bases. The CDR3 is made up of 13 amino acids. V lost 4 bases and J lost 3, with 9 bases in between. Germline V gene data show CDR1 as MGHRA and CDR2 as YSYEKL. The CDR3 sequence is CASSLGQKETQYF. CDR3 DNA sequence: TGCGCCAGCAGCCTCGGACAGAAAGAGACCCAGTACTTC.

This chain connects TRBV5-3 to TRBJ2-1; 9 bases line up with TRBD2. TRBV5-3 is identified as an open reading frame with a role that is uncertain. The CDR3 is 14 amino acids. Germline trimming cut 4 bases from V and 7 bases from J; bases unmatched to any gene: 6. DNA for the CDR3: TGTGCCAGAAGCCCCGGGACTAGCTCAAATGAGCAGTTCTTC. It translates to CARSPGTSSNEQFF.

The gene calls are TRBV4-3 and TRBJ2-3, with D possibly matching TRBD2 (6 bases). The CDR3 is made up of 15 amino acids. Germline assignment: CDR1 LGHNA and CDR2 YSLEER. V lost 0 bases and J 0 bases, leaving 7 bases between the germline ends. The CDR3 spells CASSQEAGSTDTQYF. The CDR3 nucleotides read TGCGCCAGCAGCCAAGAGGCGGGGAGCACAGATACGCAGTATTTT.

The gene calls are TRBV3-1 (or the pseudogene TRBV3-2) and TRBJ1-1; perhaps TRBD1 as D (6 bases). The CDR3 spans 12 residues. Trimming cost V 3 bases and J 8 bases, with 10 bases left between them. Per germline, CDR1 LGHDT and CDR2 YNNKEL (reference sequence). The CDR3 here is CASSQGDREAFF. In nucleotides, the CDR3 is TGTGCCAGCAGCCAGGGAGACAGGGAAGCTTTCTTT.

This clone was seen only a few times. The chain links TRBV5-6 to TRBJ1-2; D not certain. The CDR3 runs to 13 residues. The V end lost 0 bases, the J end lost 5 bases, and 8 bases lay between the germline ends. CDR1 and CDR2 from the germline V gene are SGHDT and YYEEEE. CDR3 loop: CASSLGSSYGYTF. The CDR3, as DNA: TGTGCCAGCAGCTTGGGGTCGTCTTATGGCTACACCTTC.